This TCR beta chain derives from a study of cytomegalovirus exposure and HLA in healthy donors. Trimming stripped 1 base from V and 8 bases from J, with 14 bases between. The germline V gene has CDR1 MGHRA and CDR2 YSYEKL. The CDR3 loop spans 15 amino acids. PCR amplification relied on 60 Vbeta primers (plus 13 Jbeta primers). Assay: immunoSEQ multiplex PCR; the TCRdb copy retains only in-frame clones and omits some. The sample consists of some 150,000 clones, around 80% of them appearing once. The sequence was obtained from a woman aged 25 to 45 in good health and CMV-seropositive. Sequencing was carried out using PBMCs. The V and J genes are TRBV4-1 and TRBJ1-4, with D unclear. This chain's CDR3 is CASSQVWNRGEKLFF. CDR3 coding DNA: TGCGCCAGCAGCCAAGTATGGAACAGAGGGGAAAAACTGTTTTTT.